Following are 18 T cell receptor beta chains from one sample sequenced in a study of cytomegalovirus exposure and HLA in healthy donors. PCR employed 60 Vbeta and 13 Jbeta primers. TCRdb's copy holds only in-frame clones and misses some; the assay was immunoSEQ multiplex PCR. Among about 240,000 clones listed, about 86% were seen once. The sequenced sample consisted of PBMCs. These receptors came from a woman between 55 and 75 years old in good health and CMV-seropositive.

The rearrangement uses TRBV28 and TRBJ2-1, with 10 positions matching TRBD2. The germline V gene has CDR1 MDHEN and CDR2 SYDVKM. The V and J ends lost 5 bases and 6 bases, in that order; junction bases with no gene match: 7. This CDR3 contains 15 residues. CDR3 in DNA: TGTGCCAGCAGTCGTCCTAGCGGGGGTATCAATGAGCAGTTCTTC. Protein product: CASSRPSGGINEQFF.

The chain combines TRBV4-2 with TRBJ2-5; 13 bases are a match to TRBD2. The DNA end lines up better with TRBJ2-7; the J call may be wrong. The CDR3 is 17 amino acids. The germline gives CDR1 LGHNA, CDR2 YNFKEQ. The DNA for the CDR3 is TGTGCCAGCAGCCAAGCCGAACTAGCGGGAGGGCTTTACGAGCAGTACTTC. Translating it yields CASSQAELAGGLYEQYF.

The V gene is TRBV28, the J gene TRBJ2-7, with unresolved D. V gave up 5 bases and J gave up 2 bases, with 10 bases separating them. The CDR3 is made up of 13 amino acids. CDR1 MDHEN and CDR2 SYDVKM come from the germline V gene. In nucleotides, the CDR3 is TGTGCCAGCAGTCCCCCTAGTACCTACGAGCAGTACTTC. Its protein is CASSPPSTYEQYF. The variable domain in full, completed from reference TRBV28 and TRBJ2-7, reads DVKVTQSSRYLVKRTGEKVFLECVQDMDHENMFWYRQDPGLGLRLIYFSYDVKMKEKGDIPEGYSVSREKKERFSLILESASTNQTSMYLCASSPPSTYEQYFGPGTRLTVT.

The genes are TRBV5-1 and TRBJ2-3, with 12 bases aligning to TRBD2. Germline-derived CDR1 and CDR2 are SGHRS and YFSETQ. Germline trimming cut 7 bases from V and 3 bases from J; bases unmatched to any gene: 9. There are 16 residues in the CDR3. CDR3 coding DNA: TGCGCCAGCTACCGGACTAGCGGGATAGCGACAGATACGCAGTATTTT. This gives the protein CASYRTSGIATDTQYF. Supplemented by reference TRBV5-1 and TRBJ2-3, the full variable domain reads KAGVTQTPRYLIKTRGQQVTLSCSPISGHRSVSWYQQTPGQGLQFLFEYFSETQRNKGNFPGRFSGRQFSNSRSEMNVSTLELGDSALYLCASYRTSGIATDTQYFGPGTRLTVL.

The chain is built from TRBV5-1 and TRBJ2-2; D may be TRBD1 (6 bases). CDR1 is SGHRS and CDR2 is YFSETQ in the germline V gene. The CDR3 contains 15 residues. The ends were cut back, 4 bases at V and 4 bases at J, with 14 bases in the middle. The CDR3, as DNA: TGCGCCAGCAGCACGCGAATACAGGGCACCGGGGAGCTGTTTTTT. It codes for CASSTRIQGTGELFF.

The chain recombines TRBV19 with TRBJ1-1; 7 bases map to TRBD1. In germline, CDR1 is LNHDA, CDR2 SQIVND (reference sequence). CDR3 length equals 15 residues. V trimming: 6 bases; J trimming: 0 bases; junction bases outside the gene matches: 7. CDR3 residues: CASSPGGTVNTEAFF. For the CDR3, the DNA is TGTGCCAGTAGCCCAGGGGGGACCGTGAACACTGAAGCTTTCTTT.

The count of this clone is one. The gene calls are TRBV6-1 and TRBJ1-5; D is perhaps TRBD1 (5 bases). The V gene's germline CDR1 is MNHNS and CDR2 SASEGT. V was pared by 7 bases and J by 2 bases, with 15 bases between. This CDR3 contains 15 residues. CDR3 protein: CASNGGGNGNQPQHF. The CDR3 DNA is TGTGCCAGCAACGGGGGGGGGAATGGCAATCAGCCCCAGCATTTT.

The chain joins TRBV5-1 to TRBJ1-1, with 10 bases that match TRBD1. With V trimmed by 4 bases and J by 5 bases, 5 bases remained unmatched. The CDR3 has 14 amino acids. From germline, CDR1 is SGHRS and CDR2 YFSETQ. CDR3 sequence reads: CASSPDRGTTEAFF. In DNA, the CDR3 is TGCGCCAGCAGCCCGGACAGGGGGACGACTGAAGCTTTCTTT.

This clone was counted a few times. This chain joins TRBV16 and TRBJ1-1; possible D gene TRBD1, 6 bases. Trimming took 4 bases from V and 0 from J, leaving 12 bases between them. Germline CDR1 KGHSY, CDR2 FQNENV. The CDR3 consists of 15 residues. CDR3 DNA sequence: TGTGCCAGCAGCCGGAACAGGGACATGAACACTGAAGCTTTCTTT. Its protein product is CASSRNRDMNTEAFF.

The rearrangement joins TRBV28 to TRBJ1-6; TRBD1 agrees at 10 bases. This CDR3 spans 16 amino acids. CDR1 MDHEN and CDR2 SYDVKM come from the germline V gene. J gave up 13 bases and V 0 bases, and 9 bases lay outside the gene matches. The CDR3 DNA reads TGTGCCAGCAGTTTATGGATGGGACAGGGGTTGGGGCCCCTCCACTTT. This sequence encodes CASSLWMGQGLGPLHF.

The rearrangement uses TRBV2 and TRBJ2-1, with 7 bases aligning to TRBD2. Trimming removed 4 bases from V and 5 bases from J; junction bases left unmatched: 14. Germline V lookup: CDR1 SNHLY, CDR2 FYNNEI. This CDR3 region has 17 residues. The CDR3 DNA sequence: TGTGCCAGCAGTGGGGAGGGAGCTGGGTACTATGACAATGAGCAGTTCTTC. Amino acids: CASSGEGAGYYDNEQFF.

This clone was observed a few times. In DNA form, the CDR3 reads TGCAGCGTTGAGACTAGCGGGAGCTACTCCTACGAGCAGTACTTC. Protein sequence: CSVETSGSYSYEQYF. The chain combines TRBV29-1 with TRBJ2-7; 12 nucleotides match TRBD2. CDR1 and CDR2 (germline): SQVTM, ANQGSEA. The CDR3 contains 15 residues. V shed 3 bases and J 0 bases; nucleotides not matched to a gene: 3.

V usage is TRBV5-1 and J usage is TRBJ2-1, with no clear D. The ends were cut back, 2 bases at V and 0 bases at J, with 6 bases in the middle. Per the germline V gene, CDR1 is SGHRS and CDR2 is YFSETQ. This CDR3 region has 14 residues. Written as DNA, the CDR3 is TGCGCCAGCAGCTTCCTCCCCTCCTACAATGAGCAGTTCTTC. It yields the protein CASSFLPSYNEQFF.

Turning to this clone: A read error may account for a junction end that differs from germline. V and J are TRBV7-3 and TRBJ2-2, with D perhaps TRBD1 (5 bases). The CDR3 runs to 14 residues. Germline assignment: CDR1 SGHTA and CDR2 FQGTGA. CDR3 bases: TGTGCCAGCAGCGTAACAGGAGACACCGGGGAGCTGTTTTTT. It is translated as CASSVTGDTGELFF.

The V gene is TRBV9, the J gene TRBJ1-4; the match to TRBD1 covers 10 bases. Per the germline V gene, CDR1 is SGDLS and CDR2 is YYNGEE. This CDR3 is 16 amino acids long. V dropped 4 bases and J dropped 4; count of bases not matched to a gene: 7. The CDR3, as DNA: TGTGCCAGCAGCCGGGGACAGGGGACTTTTAATGAAAAACTGTTTTTT. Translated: CASSRGQGTFNEKLFF.

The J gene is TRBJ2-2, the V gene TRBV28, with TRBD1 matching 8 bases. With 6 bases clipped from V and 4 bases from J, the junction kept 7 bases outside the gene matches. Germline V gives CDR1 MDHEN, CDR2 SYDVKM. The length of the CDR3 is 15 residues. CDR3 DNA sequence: TGTGCCAGCAGCCCAGGGGGCCTGGGCACCGGGGAGCTGTTTTTT. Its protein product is CASSPGGLGTGELFF.

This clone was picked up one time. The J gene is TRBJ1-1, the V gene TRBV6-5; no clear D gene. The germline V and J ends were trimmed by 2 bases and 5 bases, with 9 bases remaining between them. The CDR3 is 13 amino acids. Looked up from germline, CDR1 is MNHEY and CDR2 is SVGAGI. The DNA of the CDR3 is TGTGCCAGCAGTTACCCCCCTCTAACTGAAGCTTTCTTT. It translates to CASSYPPLTEAFF.

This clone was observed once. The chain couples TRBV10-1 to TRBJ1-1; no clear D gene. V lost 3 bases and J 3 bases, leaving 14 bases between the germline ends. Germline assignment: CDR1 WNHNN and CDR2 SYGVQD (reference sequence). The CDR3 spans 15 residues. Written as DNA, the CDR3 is TGCGCCAGCAGTGACCATAGAAAGATTGACACTGAAGCTTTCTTT. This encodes CASSDHRKIDTEAFF.